These 24 T cell receptor beta chains share one sample of origin, sequenced in a study of T cell repertoires in cytomegalovirus infection. TCRdb re-analysed the reads in MiXCR, keeping a single row per CDR3 protein. Of around 540,000 distinct CDR3 sequences in the sample, around a third were seen once. The antigens these receptors bind are not known. Sequenced here: cultured PBMCs, sampled from culture after CMV antigen stimulation. All receptors come from a human donor in good health (CMV status not recorded). Some clones in this sample may be carry-over from other donors' samples.

V and J are TRBV20-1 and TRBJ2-5, with D possibly TRBD2 on 5 matching bases. Per the germline V gene, CDR1 is DFQATT and CDR2 is SNEGSKA (reference sequence). The CDR3 consists of 12 residues. CDR3 DNA: TGCAGCCTCGCGGCGGGCATAGAGACCCAGTACTTC. This gives the protein CSLAAGIETQYF.

J is TRBJ1-2 and V is TRBV11-3, with D maybe TRBD1 (6 bases). Germline V gene lookup returns CDR1 SGHNT and CDR2 YENEEA. This CDR3 has 13 amino acids. V lost 3 bases and J lost 8, with 13 bases in between. The CDR3 DNA reads as TGTGCCAGCAGCTTCTCAGGGGCGCGGGGCTACACCTTC. Residues: CASSFSGARGYTF.

This clonotype was counted only a few times. This chain links TRBV2 with TRBJ1-5; D unresolved. CDR1 and CDR2 from the germline V gene are SNHLY and FYNNEI. The CDR3 spans 15 residues. Between the trimmed V and J ends, which lost 2 bases and 2 bases, there was a span of 10 bases. The CDR3 DNA is TGTGCCAGCAGTGAATGGAGCAGAGGCAATCAGCCCCAGCATTTT. Its translation is CASSEWSRGNQPQHF.

CDR3 DNA: TGTGCCAGCAGCCTCCAGGGGGTGGGAAATGAGCAGTTCTTC. This translates into CASSLQGVGNEQFF. This chain uses TRBV14 with TRBJ2-1; 7 bases align to TRBD1. The CDR3 is 14 amino acids. Germline V gene sequence: CDR1 SGHDN, CDR2 FVKESK. Germline trimming cut 4 bases from V and 7 bases from J; bases unmatched to any gene: 7.

The rearrangement links TRBV28 to TRBJ2-1, with D tentatively TRBD2 (6 bases). This CDR3 contains 17 residues. Germline V CDR1 and CDR2: MDHEN, SYDVKM. With 6 bases removed from V and 0 bases from J, the gap between germline ends came to 18 bases. CDR3 sequence (DNA): TGTGCCAGCAGAAAGGGCCCGGGACTCCGCTCCTACAATGAGCAGTTCTTC. Translating it yields CASRKGPGLRSYNEQFF.

V and J are TRBV12-5 and TRBJ2-1; D is ambiguous. Trimming cost V 1 base and J 6 bases, with 4 bases left between them. The CDR3 loop spans 12 amino acids. Germline CDR1 LGHNT, CDR2 FRNRAP. The CDR3 is CASGLGFNEQFF. As DNA, the CDR3 is TGTGCTAGTGGTTTGGGATTCAATGAGCAGTTCTTC.

This chain uses TRBV19 with TRBJ2-3; 7 nucleotides match TRBD2. This CDR3 is built from 16 residues. Looked up from germline, CDR1 is LNHDA and CDR2 is SQIVND (reference sequence). V lost 6 bases and J lost 6; bases outside the gene matches: 15. CDR3 bases: TGTGCCAGTAGACGCTCTACGGCGGGAGTGGGGGATACGCAGTATTTT. Protein: CASRRSTAGVGDTQYF.

The V gene is TRBV4-1, the J gene TRBJ2-5; the match to TRBD1 covers 8 bases. The V gene's germline CDR1 is MGHRA and CDR2 YSYEKL. The junction had 12 bases not matched to a gene; V was cut back by 1 base and J by 2 bases. The CDR3 covers 18 residues. DNA of the CDR3: TGCGCCAGCAGCCAAGGGGTCGGCAGGGGGCCAAGGCAAGAGACCCAGTACTTC. Encoded protein: CASSQGVGRGPRQETQYF.

The chain joins TRBV20-1 to TRBJ2-3; 13 bases are shared with TRBD2. The CDR3 spans 15 residues. J gave up 5 bases and V 5 bases, and 7 bases lay outside the gene matches. Germline V gene sequence: CDR1 DFQATT, CDR2 SNEGSKA (reference sequence). In DNA form, the CDR3 reads TGCAGTGCTGTACTAGCGGGAGGGCCAGGAGATACGCAGTATTTT. Translated: CSAVLAGGPGDTQYF.

This rearrangement joins TRBV29-1 to TRBJ2-3, with a possible D match to TRBD1 (6 bases). The V end was cut by 8 bases, the J end by 2 bases, with 17 bases between. Germline values: CDR1 SQVTM, CDR2 ANQGSEA. The CDR3 is 14 residues long. The CDR3 protein is CSTTRDMSTDTQYF. The CDR3 DNA reads TGCAGCACCACCAGGGACATGTCCACAGATACGCAGTATTTT.

The gene calls are TRBV7-2 and TRBJ2-3, with 16 bases matching TRBD2. Germline V gives CDR1 SGHTA, CDR2 FQGNSA. The length of the CDR3 is 17 residues. Unmatched junction bases numbered 6, after V lost 5 bases and J lost 4 bases. The CDR3 sequence is CASSLGLAGGRSDTQYF. The CDR3 DNA reads TGTGCCAGCAGCCTGGGACTAGCGGGAGGGCGGTCAGATACGCAGTATTTT.

In this sample, this clonotype turned up a few times. The rearrangement uses TRBV7-9 and TRBJ2-1; TRBD2 matches at 7 bases. Germline CDR1 reads SEHNR; CDR2 reads FQNEAQ (reference sequence). The CDR3 consists of 15 residues. With 1 base clipped from V and 7 bases from J, the junction kept 7 bases outside the gene matches. The CDR3 DNA sequence: TGTGCCAGCAGCTTAGTGGGTGGGGGGGGGAATGAGCAGTTCTTC. Translating gives CASSLVGGGGNEQFF.

This clonotype has a handful of counts. The chain uses TRBV27 and TRBJ2-6, with D unclear. V was pared by 2 bases and J by 0 bases, with 5 bases between. The germline V gene encodes CDR1 MNHEY and CDR2 SMNVEV (reference sequence). This CDR3 has 15 amino acids. CDR3 residues: CASSLGNSGANVLTF. The CDR3 DNA sequence: TGTGCCAGCAGTTTAGGGAACTCTGGGGCCAACGTCCTGACTTTC.

The rearrangement joins TRBV5-6 to TRBJ2-1; 8 positions agree with TRBD2. The CDR3 extends over 14 amino acids. Germline V gene sequence: CDR1 SGHDT, CDR2 YYEEEE. V lost 6 bases and J lost 2; bases outside the gene matches: 4. CDR3 DNA: TGTGCCAGCACCACGGGAGGGGCCTACAATGAGCAGTTCTTC. This codes for CASTTGGAYNEQFF.

The chain uses TRBV11-3 and TRBJ2-1, with 11 positions matching TRBD2. Germline V gene lookup returns CDR1 SGHNT and CDR2 YENEEA. CDR3 length: 17 residues. The V segment lost 5 bases and the J segment 7 bases; nucleotides outside the gene matches: 13. CDR3 residues: CASSTRLAGGPRNEQFF. The CDR3 bases are TGTGCCAGCAGCACCCGGTTAGCGGGAGGGCCGCGGAATGAGCAGTTCTTC.

This sequence joins TRBV27 and TRBJ1-1; D is unclear. Looked up from germline, CDR1 is MNHEY and CDR2 is SMNVEV (reference sequence). V lost 0 bases, J lost 6 bases, and 8 bases lay in between. The CDR3 length is 13 residues. The CDR3 nucleotides read TGTGCCAGCAGTTTATCCCGGGGAGCTGAAGCTTTCTTT. Protein sequence: CASSLSRGAEAFF.

The chain carries TRBV20-1 and TRBJ2-3; D might be TRBD1 or TRBD2, each matching 6 bases. Germline assignment: CDR1 DFQATT and CDR2 SNEGSKA (reference sequence). The CDR3 has 14 amino acids. V lost 6 bases and J 0 bases, leaving 13 bases between the germline ends. For the CDR3, the DNA is TGCAGTGCCCACGGGGGCTCTAGCACAGATACGCAGTATTTT. Its protein product is CSAHGGSSTDTQYF.

This rearrangement joins TRBV27 to TRBJ1-3, with a possible D match to TRBD1 (6 bases). Trimming removed 6 bases at V and 3 bases at J, with 12 bases between. In germline, CDR1 is MNHEY, CDR2 SMNVEV (reference sequence). This CDR3 region has 14 residues. CDR3: CASRPHRDGNTIYF. CDR3 coding DNA: TGTGCCAGCAGGCCCCACAGGGATGGAAACACCATATATTTT.

The V and J genes are TRBV7-6 and TRBJ1-1; the D is unclear. Trimming cost V 5 bases and J 0 bases, with 10 bases left between them. Germline CDR1 and CDR2: SGHVS and FNYEAQ. The CDR3 has 14 residues. CDR3 DNA sequence: TGTGCCAGCAGCCCACAGCCTTTGAACACTGAAGCTTTCTTT. Translation gives CASSPQPLNTEAFF.

This rearrangement joins TRBV15 to TRBJ2-2; 9 bases are shared with TRBD2. CDR1 is LNHNV, CDR2 YYDKDF, per germline (reference sequence). There are 18 residues in the CDR3. J was trimmed by 4 bases and V by 2 bases; bases with no gene match: 11. The CDR3 here is CATSRPTSSTSGTGELFF. The CDR3 bases are TGTGCCACCAGCAGACCCACATCTTCGACTAGCGGCACCGGGGAGCTGTTTTTT.

This clonotype has ten or more counts. J is TRBJ2-3 and V is TRBV18; D call uncertain. V was pared by 8 bases and J by 0 bases, with 6 bases between. The V gene's germline CDR1 is KGHSH and CDR2 LQKENI. The CDR3 has 12 amino acids. The chain's CDR3 is CASSPSTDTQYF. Here the CDR3 DNA reads TGTGCCAGCAGCCCAAGCACAGATACGCAGTATTTT.

J is TRBJ1-6 and V is TRBV28, with D possibly being TRBD1 (5 bases). Germline V gene data show CDR1 as MDHEN and CDR2 as SYDVKM. Deletions cut 6 bases from V and 7 bases from J, with 16 bases between. The CDR3 spans 15 residues. DNA for the CDR3: TGTGCCAGCAGGGGGCGCCCAATGGGGAATTCACCCCTCCACTTT. Its protein product is CASRGRPMGNSPLHF.

This clonotype was detected only once. This rearrangement joins TRBV28 to TRBJ2-1; D might be TRBD2 (6 bases). Trimming cost V 5 bases and J 7 bases, with 18 bases left between them. The V gene's germline CDR1 is MDHEN and CDR2 SYDVKM. The CDR3 is 15 amino acids. In DNA form, the CDR3 reads TGTGCCAGCAGTCCGGCTAGCGCCAACCGGAATGAGCAGTTCTTC. As protein: CASSPASANRNEQFF.

There are a few counts of this clonotype. The rearrangement uses TRBV11-3 and TRBJ2-4; 7 bases are a match to TRBD2. The CDR3 covers 13 residues. The V segment lost 3 bases and the J segment 6 bases; nucleotides outside the gene matches: 2. Germline V gene lookup returns CDR1 SGHNT and CDR2 YENEEA. The chain's CDR3 is CASSFREGNIQYF. The DNA of the CDR3 is TGTGCCAGCAGCTTTAGGGAGGGAAACATTCAGTACTTC.